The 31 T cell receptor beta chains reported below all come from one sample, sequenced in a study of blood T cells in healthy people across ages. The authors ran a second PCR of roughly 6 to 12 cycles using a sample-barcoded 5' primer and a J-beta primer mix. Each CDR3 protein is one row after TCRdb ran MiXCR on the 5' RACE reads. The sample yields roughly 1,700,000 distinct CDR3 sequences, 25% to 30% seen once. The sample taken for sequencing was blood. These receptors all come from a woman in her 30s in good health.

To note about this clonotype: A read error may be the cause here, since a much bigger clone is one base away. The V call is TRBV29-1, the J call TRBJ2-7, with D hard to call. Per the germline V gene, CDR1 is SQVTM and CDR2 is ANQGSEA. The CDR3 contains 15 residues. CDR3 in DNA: TGCAGCGTTGAATTAAGGACGGAGTCGGGCTACGAGCGGTACTTC. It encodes CSVELRTESGYERYF.

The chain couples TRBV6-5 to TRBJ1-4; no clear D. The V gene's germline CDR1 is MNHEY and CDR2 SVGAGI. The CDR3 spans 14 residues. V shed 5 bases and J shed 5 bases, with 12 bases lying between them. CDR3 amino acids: CASSPRRRNEKLFF. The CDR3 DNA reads TGTGCCAGCAGTCCTCGTAGGCGGAATGAAAAACTGTTTTTT.

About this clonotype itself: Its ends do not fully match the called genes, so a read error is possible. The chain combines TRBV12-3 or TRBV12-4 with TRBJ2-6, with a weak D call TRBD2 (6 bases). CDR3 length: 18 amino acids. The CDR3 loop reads CASSLWGVMGSGANVPTF. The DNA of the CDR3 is TGTGCCAGCAGTCTCTGGGGGGTCATGGGATCTGGGGCCAACGTCCCGACTTTC.

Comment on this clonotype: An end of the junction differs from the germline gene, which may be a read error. CDR3 bases: TGTGCCAGCAGTTACTCTGTAGCGGGGGGGCCCTTCATTGATGAGCGGTTCTTC. This gives the protein CASSYSVAGGPFIDERFF. This chain joins TRBV6-5 and TRBJ2-1; 11 bases line up with TRBD2. This CDR3 is 18 amino acids long. Germline CDR1 reads MNHEY; CDR2 reads SVGAGI.

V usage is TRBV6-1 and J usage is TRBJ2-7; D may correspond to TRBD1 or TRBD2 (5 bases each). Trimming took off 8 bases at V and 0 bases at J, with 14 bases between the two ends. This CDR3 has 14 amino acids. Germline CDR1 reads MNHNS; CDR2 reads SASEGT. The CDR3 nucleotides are TGTGCCAGCCATCGGGACCGCGTCTCCTACGAGCAGTACTTC. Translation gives CASHRDRVSYEQYF.

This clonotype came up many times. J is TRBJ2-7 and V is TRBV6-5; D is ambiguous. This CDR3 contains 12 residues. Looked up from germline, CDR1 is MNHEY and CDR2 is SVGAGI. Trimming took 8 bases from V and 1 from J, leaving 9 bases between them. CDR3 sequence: CASRTPSYEQYF. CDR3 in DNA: TGTGCCAGCCGAACACCTTCCTACGAGCAGTACTTC.

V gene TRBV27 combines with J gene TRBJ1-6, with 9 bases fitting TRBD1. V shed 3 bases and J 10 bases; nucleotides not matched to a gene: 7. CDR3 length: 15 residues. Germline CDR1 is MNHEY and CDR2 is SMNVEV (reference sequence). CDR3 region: CASSFRTGVMSPLHF. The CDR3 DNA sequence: TGTGCCAGCAGTTTCAGGACAGGGGTCATGTCACCCCTCCACTTT.

CDR3 region: CASSLWPGDYEQYF. The CDR3 DNA follows: TGCGCCAGCAGCTTGTGGCCGGGGGACTACGAGCAGTACTTC. V usage is TRBV5-1 and J usage is TRBJ2-7; maybe TRBD2 (6 bases). The germline V gene encodes CDR1 SGHRS and CDR2 YFSETQ. Trimming cost V 1 base and J 3 bases, with 11 bases left between them. There are 14 residues in the CDR3. Full variable domain (outside the CDR3, taken from reference TRBV5-1 and TRBJ2-7): KAGVTQTPRYLIKTRGQQVTLSCSPISGHRSVSWYQQTPGQGLQFLFEYFSETQRNKGNFPGRFSGRQFSNSRSEMNVSTLELGDSALYLCASSLWPGDYEQYFGPGTRLTVT.

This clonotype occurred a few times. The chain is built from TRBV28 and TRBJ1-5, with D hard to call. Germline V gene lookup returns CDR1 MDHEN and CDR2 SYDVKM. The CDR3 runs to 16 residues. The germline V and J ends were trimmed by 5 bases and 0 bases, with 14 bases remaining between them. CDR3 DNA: TGTGCCAGCAGTGGAGTGACCGGGTATAGCAATCAGCCCCAGCATTTT. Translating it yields CASSGVTGYSNQPQHF.

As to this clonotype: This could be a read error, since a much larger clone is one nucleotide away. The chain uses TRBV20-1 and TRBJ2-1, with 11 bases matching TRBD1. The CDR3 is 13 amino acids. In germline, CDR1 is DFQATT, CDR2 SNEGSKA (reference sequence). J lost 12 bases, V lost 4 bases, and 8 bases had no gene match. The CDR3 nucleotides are TGCAGTGCTATCGGGACAGGGGGACGACTGCAGTTCTTC. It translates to CSAIGTGGRLQFF.

The CDR3 protein is CSAPDRENTEAFF. The DNA of the CDR3 is TGCAGTGCACCTGACAGGGAGAACACTGAAGCTTTCTTT. The rearrangement uses TRBV20-1 and TRBJ1-1; 7 bases agree with TRBD1. V trimming: 6 bases; J trimming: 1 base; junction bases outside the gene matches: 5. The CDR3 is 13 amino acids. Germline CDR1 is DFQATT and CDR2 is SNEGSKA (reference sequence).

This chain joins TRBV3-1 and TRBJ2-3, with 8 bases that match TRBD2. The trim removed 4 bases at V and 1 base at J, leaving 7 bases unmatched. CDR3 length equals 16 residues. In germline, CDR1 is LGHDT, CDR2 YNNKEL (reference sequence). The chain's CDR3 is CASSRRKRGRTDTQYF. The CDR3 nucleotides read TGTGCCAGCAGCCGGAGGAAGCGGGGGCGCACAGATACGCAGTATTTT.

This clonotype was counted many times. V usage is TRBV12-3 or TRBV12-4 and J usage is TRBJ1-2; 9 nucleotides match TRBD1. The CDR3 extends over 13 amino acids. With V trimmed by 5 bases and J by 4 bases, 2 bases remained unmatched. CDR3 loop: CASSMGQGYGYTF. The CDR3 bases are TGTGCCAGCAGTATGGGACAGGGCTATGGCTACACCTTC.

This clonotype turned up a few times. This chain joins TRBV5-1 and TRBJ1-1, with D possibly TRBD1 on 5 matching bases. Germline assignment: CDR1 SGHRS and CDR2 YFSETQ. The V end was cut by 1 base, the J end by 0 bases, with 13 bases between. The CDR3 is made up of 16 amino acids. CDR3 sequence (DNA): TGCGCCAGCAGCTTGATAGGGATAGGGGTGAACACTGAAGCTTTCTTT. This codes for CASSLIGIGVNTEAFF.

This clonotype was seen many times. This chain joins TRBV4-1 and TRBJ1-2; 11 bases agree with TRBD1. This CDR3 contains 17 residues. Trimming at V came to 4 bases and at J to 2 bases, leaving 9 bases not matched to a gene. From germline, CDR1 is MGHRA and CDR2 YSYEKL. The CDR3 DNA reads TGCGCCAGCAGCCCCAGGACAGGGGGCGCGGGGAACTATGGCTACACCTTC. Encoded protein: CASSPRTGGAGNYGYTF.

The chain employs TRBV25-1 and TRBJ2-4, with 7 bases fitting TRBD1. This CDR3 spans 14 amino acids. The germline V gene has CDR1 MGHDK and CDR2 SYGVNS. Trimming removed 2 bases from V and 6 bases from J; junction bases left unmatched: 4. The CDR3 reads CASSEPGQRNIQYF. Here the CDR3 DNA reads TGTGCCAGCAGTGAACCGGGACAGAGAAACATTCAGTACTTC.

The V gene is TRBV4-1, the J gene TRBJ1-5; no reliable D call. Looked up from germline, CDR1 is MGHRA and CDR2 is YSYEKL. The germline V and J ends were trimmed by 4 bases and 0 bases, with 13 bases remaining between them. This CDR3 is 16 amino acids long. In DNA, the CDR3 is TGCGCCAGCAGCCGAGCCCAGGCATATAGCAATCAGCCCCAGCATTTT. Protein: CASSRAQAYSNQPQHF.

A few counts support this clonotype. The CDR3 loop reads CASSPQAGKGEQFF. The CDR3, as DNA: TGCGCCAGCAGCCCCCAGGCAGGCAAGGGTGAGCAGTTCTTC. The V gene is TRBV4-1, the J gene TRBJ2-1; D not resolved. The germline V gene has CDR1 MGHRA and CDR2 YSYEKL. The CDR3 extends over 14 amino acids. Trimming took off 4 bases at V and 9 bases at J, with 16 bases between the two ends.

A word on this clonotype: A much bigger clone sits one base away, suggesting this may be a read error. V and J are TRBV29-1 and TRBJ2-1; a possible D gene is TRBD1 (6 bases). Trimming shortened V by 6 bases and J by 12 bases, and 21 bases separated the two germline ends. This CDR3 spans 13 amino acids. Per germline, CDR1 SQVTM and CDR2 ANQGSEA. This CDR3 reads CSVGQPLRGGQFF. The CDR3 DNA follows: TGCAGCGTAGGACAGCCCTTACGGGGTGGGCAGTTCTTC.

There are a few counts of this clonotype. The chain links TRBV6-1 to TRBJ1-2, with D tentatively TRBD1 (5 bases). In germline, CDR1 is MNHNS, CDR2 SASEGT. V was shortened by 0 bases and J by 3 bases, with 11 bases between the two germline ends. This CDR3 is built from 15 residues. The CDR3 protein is CASSEARMGDYGYTF. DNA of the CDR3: TGTGCCAGCAGTGAAGCGCGAATGGGGGACTATGGCTACACCTTC.

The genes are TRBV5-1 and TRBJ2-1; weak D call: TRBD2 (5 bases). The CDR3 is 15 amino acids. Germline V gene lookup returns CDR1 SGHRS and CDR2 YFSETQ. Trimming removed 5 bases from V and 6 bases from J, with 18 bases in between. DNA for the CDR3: TGCGCCAGCAGTTGGACTGGAAGCCAGAGCAATGAGCAGTTCTTC. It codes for CASSWTGSQSNEQFF.

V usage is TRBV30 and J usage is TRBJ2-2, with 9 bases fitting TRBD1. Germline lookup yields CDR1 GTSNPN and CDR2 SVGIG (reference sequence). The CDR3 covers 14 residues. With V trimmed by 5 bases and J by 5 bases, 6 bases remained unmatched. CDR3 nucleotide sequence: TGTGCCTGGGGACGACAGGGGGGGACCGGGGAGCTGTTTTTT. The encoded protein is CAWGRQGGTGELFF. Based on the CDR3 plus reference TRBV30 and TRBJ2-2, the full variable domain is SQTIHQWPATLVQPVGSPLSLECTVEGTSNPNLYWYRQAAGRGLQLLFYSVGIGQISSEVPQNLSASRPQDRQFILSSKKLLLSDSGFYLCAWGRQGGTGELFFGEGSRLTVL.

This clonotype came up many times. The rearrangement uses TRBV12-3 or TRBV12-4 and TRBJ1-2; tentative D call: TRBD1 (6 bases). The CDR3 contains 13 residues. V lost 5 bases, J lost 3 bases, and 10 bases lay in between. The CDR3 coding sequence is TGTGCCAGCAGTATCAGGGGTGACTATGGCTACACCTTC. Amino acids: CASSIRGDYGYTF.

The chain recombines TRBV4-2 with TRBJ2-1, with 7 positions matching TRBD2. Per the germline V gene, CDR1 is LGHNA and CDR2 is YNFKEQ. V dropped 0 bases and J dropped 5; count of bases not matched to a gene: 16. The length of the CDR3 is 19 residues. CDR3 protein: CASSQEGGMRAGSNNEQFF. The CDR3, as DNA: TGTGCCAGCAGCCAAGAAGGCGGAATGCGAGCGGGGTCCAACAATGAGCAGTTCTTC.

CDR3 sequence: CSAPDRNEQYF. The CDR3 DNA reads TGCAGTGCGCCAGACCGGAATGAGCAGTACTTC. V usage is TRBV20-1 and J usage is TRBJ2-5; D not certain. CDR1 is DFQATT, CDR2 SNEGSKA, per germline (reference sequence). V shed 6 bases and J shed 11 bases, with 16 bases lying between them. The CDR3 is made up of 11 amino acids.

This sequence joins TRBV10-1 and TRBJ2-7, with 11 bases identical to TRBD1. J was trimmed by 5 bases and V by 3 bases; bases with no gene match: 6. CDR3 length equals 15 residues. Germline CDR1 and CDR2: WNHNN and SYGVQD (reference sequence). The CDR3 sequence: CASSDPGQGVNEQYF. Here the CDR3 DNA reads TGCGCCAGCAGTGACCCGGGACAGGGGGTGAACGAGCAGTACTTC.

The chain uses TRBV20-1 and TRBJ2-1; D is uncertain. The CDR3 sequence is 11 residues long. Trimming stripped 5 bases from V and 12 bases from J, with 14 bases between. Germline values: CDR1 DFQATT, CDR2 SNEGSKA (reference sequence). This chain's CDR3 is CSAPGRWGQFF. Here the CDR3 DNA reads TGCAGTGCTCCCGGTAGATGGGGGCAGTTCTTC.

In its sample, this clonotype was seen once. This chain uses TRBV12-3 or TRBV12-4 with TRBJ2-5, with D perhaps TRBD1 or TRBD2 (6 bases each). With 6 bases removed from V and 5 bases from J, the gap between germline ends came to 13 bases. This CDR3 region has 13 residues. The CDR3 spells CASRAGGVETQYF. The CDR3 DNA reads TGTGCCAGCAGAGCCGGGGGCGTGGAGACCCAGTACTTC.

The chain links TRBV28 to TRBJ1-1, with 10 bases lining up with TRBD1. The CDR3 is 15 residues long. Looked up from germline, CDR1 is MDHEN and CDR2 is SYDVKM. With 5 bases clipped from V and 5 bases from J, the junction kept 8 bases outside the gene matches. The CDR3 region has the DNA TGTGCCAGCAGTCTCCGCGACAGGGGGCGGACTGAAGCTTTCTTT. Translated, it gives CASSLRDRGRTEAFF.

CDR3 sequence (DNA): TGTGCCAGCAGCACGGGACTAAACAATGAGCAGTACTTC. Encoded protein: CASSTGLNNEQYF. The rearrangement joins TRBV7-3 to TRBJ2-4; 7 bases agree with TRBD2. CDR3 size: 13 residues. Per the germline V gene, CDR1 is SGHTA and CDR2 is FQGTGA. V lost 5 bases to trimming and J lost 13 bases; unmatched junction nucleotides: 11.

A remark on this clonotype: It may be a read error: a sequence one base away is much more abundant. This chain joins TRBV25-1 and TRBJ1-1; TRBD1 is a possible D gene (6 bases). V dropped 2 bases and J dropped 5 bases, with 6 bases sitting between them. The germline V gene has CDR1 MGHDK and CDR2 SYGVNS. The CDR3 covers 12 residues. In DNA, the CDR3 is TGTGCCAGCAGTGAACAGGGGACTGAAGCTTTCTTT. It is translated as CASSEQGTEAFF.